A single sample gave rise to the 23 T cell receptor beta chains below, sequenced in a study of blood T cell repertoires in COVID-19 (TCRdb year 2020). The method was the immunoSEQ multiplex PCR assay. As stored in TCRdb, this immuneACCESS dataset retains in-frame rearrangements with V and J assigned. A fraction of the clones does not appear; measured against another copy, unresolved V genes explain less than half of the discrepancy, and the remainder lacks a known reason. Within this sample are 350,000 to 500,000 clones, with 70% to 90% of them counted one time only. Clones ranked in the top ten supply 1.4% to 1.5% of the sample. The material sequenced was PBMCs or T cells enriched from blood (not recorded which). The receptor set was obtained from a woman between 18 and 29 years old who had been exposed to COVID-19.

The chain combines TRBV2 with TRBJ1-1; D is unresolved. Germline loops: CDR1 SNHLY, CDR2 FYNNEI. V was clipped by 11 bases and J by 8 bases, with 15 bases between them. This CDR3 is built from 11 residues. The DNA of the CDR3 is TGTGCCCGACCGAAGAACGGGGAAGCTTTCTTT. Amino acid sequence: CARPKNGEAFF.

The chain has TRBV27 and TRBJ2-7; TRBD2 matches 13 bases. Germline CDR1 reads MNHEY; CDR2 reads SMNVEV (reference sequence). CDR3 length: 16 amino acids. The V and J ends lost 5 bases and 7 bases, in that order; junction bases with no gene match: 11. The CDR3 coding sequence is TGTGCCAGCAGTCATCCCACTAGCGGGAGGGCGGTTGAGCAGTACTTC. Its protein product is CASSHPTSGRAVEQYF.

As regards this clone: Other DNA sequences of this sample code for an identical CDR3. This chain connects TRBV7-9 to TRBJ1-3, with D unclear. Germline-derived CDR1 and CDR2 are SEHNR and FQNEAQ (reference sequence). Trimming cost V 0 bases and J 0 bases, with 6 bases left between them. The CDR3 consists of 15 residues. In DNA form, the CDR3 reads TGTGCCAGCAGCTTAGCGGGAGGCTCTGGAAACACCATATATTTT. Its protein is CASSLAGGSGNTIYF. Supplemented by reference TRBV7-9 and TRBJ1-3, the full variable domain reads DTGVSQNPRHKITKRGQNVTFRCDPISEHNRLYWYRQTLGQGPEFLTYFQNEAQLEKSRLLSDRFSAERPKGSFSTLEIQRTEQGDSAMYLCASSLAGGSGNTIYFGEGSWLTVV.

This clone was observed a handful of times. This chain links TRBV7-8 with TRBJ2-2; the D is unclear. Per germline, CDR1 SGHVS and CDR2 FQNEAQ. The V end lost 5 bases, the J end lost 3 bases, and 4 bases lay between the germline ends. The CDR3 is 12 amino acids. The CDR3 nucleotides read TGTGCCAGCAGCCCGGACACCGGGGAGCTGTTTTTT. Translating it yields CASSPDTGELFF.

The V gene is TRBV13, the J gene TRBJ1-1, with D hard to call. V was shortened by 4 bases and J by 2 bases, with 5 bases between the two germline ends. Germline loops: CDR1 PRHDT, CDR2 FYEKMQ (reference sequence). This CDR3 is built from 12 residues. Here the CDR3 reads CASSSTNTEAFF. The CDR3 bases are TGTGCCAGCAGCTCTACTAACACTGAAGCTTTCTTT.

This rearrangement joins TRBV6-5 to TRBJ1-5; 9 bases line up with TRBD1. V shed 5 bases and J 5 bases; nucleotides not matched to a gene: 7. The germline V gene has CDR1 MNHEY and CDR2 SVGAGI. The CDR3 sequence is 15 residues long. The CDR3 nucleotides are TGTGCCAGCAGTACAGGGGACAGGGCGCATCAGCCCCAGCATTTT. It codes for CASSTGDRAHQPQHF.

This chain connects TRBV28 to TRBJ2-2, with D unclear. CDR1 and CDR2 (germline): MDHEN, SYDVKM. The length of the CDR3 is 13 residues. Trimming stripped 3 bases from V and 9 bases from J, with 11 bases between. The chain's CDR3 is CASSFRSNRELFF. Written as DNA, the CDR3 is TGTGCCAGCAGTTTTCGTAGTAACCGGGAGCTGTTTTTT.

V usage is TRBV9 and J usage is TRBJ2-1; D gene ambiguous. V lost 0 bases, J lost 0 bases, and 10 bases lay in between. The CDR3 has 16 residues. Per the germline V gene, CDR1 is SGDLS and CDR2 is YYNGEE. The CDR3 sequence is CASSVGSNPSYNEQFF. The CDR3 DNA reads as TGTGCCAGCAGCGTAGGGAGTAACCCCTCCTACAATGAGCAGTTCTTC.

This chain links TRBV7-2 with TRBJ2-3, with D perhaps matching TRBD1 (6 bases). CDR1 SGHTA and CDR2 FQGNSA come from the germline V gene. The CDR3 length is 14 residues. Trimming pared 5 bases from V and 1 base from J, leaving 10 bases between. Here the CDR3 DNA reads TGTGCCAGCAGCCCCCGACAGGGCACAGATACGCAGTATTTT. Its protein product is CASSPRQGTDTQYF.

This clone was counted a single time. The chain joins TRBV19 to TRBJ1-3; D is undetermined. V was pared by 2 bases and J by 3 bases, with 8 bases between. Germline V gives CDR1 LNHDA, CDR2 SQIVND (reference sequence). The CDR3 sequence is 14 residues long. The CDR3 DNA is TGTGCCAGTAGTATACCTAGCGGTGGAAACACCATATATTTT. Its protein product is CASSIPSGGNTIYF.

A few counts support this clone. The CDR3 loop reads CAINRGQGETEAFF. CDR3 nucleotide sequence: TGTGCCATCAACCGGGGACAGGGAGAGACTGAAGCTTTCTTT. J is TRBJ1-1 and V is TRBV10-3, with 9 bases lining up with TRBD1. Germline V gene data show CDR1 as ENHRY and CDR2 as SYGVKD. This CDR3 is 14 amino acids long. Trimming cost V 7 bases and J 5 bases; bases outside gene matches: 8.

The sample holds one count of this clone. V gene TRBV5-1 combines with J gene TRBJ1-6; 8 bases are shared with TRBD1. This CDR3 is 15 amino acids long. Germline CDR1 is SGHRS and CDR2 is YFSETQ. Trimming took 4 bases from V and 5 from J; bases not matched to a gene: 5. The CDR3 DNA sequence: TGCGCCAGCAGCAGCGGGACAGGCAATAATTCACCCCTCCACTTT. Amino acids: CASSSGTGNNSPLHF.

This clone has just a few counts. The chain has TRBV29-1 and TRBJ1-1; perhaps TRBD1 as D (5 bases). The CDR3 totals 12 residues. V lost 6 bases to trimming and J lost 4 bases, with 12 bases between them. Germline V gene sequence: CDR1 SQVTM, CDR2 ANQGSEA. In nucleotides, the CDR3 is TGCAGCGTAAATGACAGCCCCACTGAAGCTTTCTTT. Translation gives CSVNDSPTEAFF.

V is TRBV30 and J is TRBJ2-3, with TRBD2 matching 10 bases. The trim removed 2 bases at V and 3 bases at J, leaving 2 bases unmatched. CDR1 is GTSNPN, CDR2 SVGIG, per germline (reference sequence). This CDR3 spans 14 amino acids. The CDR3 region has the DNA TGTGCCTGGAGTCCGGGACTAGCGACAGATACGCAGTATTTT. It is translated as CAWSPGLATDTQYF.

The chain recombines TRBV29-1 with TRBJ2-7; D not certain. The length of the CDR3 is 14 residues. The germline V gene encodes CDR1 SQVTM and CDR2 ANQGSEA. V lost 5 bases, J lost 0 bases, and 14 bases lay in between. The CDR3 loop reads CSVKGERSSYEQYF. CDR3 DNA sequence: TGCAGCGTTAAAGGAGAGAGAAGCTCCTACGAGCAGTACTTC.

This chain uses TRBV5-1 with TRBJ1-2, with 10 bases identical to TRBD1. Germline values: CDR1 SGHRS, CDR2 YFSETQ. V shed 4 bases and J 1 base; nucleotides not matched to a gene: 4. The CDR3 sequence is 15 residues long. The CDR3 nucleotides are TGCGCCAGCAGCCTCGGGACAGGGGTTAACTATGGCTACACCTTC. This sequence encodes CASSLGTGVNYGYTF.

The chain has TRBV2 and TRBJ2-1; weak D call: TRBD2 (5 bases). Trimming left V 2 bases short and J 6 bases short, with 11 bases between. Germline CDR1 reads SNHLY; CDR2 reads FYNNEI. CDR3 length: 14 amino acids. The CDR3 region has the DNA TGTGCCAGCAGTGAATCGCTAGCAGTCAATGAGCAGTTCTTC. This gives the protein CASSESLAVNEQFF.

The rearrangement uses TRBV29-1 and TRBJ2-7, with TRBD1 identical over 12 bases. The CDR3 runs 15 residues. The junction had 10 bases not matched to a gene; V was cut back by 4 bases and J by 6 bases. Germline assignment: CDR1 SQVTM and CDR2 ANQGSEA. CDR3 in amino acids: CSVGDRDRGLSEQYF. CDR3 coding DNA: TGCAGCGTTGGGGACCGGGACAGGGGGCTTAGCGAGCAGTACTTC.

V and J are TRBV2 and TRBJ2-7; 12 bases align to TRBD2. Trimming took 3 bases from V and 3 from J; bases not matched to a gene: 9. This CDR3 is 17 amino acids long. Looked up from germline, CDR1 is SNHLY and CDR2 is FYNNEI. CDR3: CASSDPTSGGTFYEQYF. CDR3 DNA sequence: TGTGCCAGCAGTGATCCAACTAGCGGGGGGACCTTCTACGAGCAGTACTTC.

This clone was counted a single time. This chain connects TRBV6-4 to TRBJ2-2; D unclear. This CDR3 comprises 14 residues. Per germline, CDR1 MRHNA and CDR2 SNTAGT. Trimming took 0 bases from V and 5 from J, leaving 7 bases between them. CDR3 sequence (DNA): TGTGCCAGCAGTGACTCTAGTTCTACCGGGGAGCTGTTTTTT. This sequence encodes CASSDSSSTGELFF.

V is TRBV9 and J is TRBJ2-2; 8 positions agree with TRBD1. In germline, CDR1 is SGDLS, CDR2 YYNGEE. The CDR3 totals 14 residues. Trimming took 4 bases from V and 6 from J; bases not matched to a gene: 5. The CDR3 DNA sequence: TGTGCCAGCAGCCCGACAGGGGTGGCCGGGGAGCTGTTTTTT. Amino acids: CASSPTGVAGELFF.

The chain links TRBV28 to TRBJ2-6; possibly TRBD1 for D (5 bases). V lost 2 bases to trimming and J lost 12 bases, with 17 bases between them. Germline V gene data show CDR1 as MDHEN and CDR2 as SYDVKM. The CDR3 extends over 15 amino acids. The CDR3 bases are TGTGCCAGCAGTTTAGCGACAGTCTCGTCGGGCGTCCTGACTTTC. Protein sequence: CASSLATVSSGVLTF.

V is TRBV28 and J is TRBJ2-7, with TRBD1 matching over 10 bases. CDR1 is MDHEN, CDR2 SYDVKM, per germline. Trimming at V came to 6 bases and at J to 2 bases, leaving 7 bases not matched to a gene. The CDR3 runs 15 residues. CDR3 region: CASSTVGTGAYEQYF. The CDR3 DNA reads TGTGCCAGCAGCACAGTCGGGACAGGGGCCTACGAGCAGTACTTC.